This record looks at one T cell receptor beta chain sequence and its context. Germline V gene sequence: CDR1 KGHDR, CDR2 SFDVKD. V lost 11 bases to trimming and J lost 0 bases, with 16 bases between them. This CDR3 region has 15 residues. The sample is drawn from a study of T cells in Graves' hyperthyroidism and ophthalmopathy. Absence of ophthalmopathy progression within 18 months defined stable Graves' hyperthyroidism. RNA transcripts provided the source from which TCR beta CDR3 regions were amplified. The TCR CDR3 first-round RT-PCR relied on the HTBI primer set. In TCRdb, the multiplex PCR reads were re-called with MiXCR into one record per CDR3 protein. The sample carries roughly 580,000 distinct CDR3 sequences, more than 45% recorded once.

The chain uses TRBV24-1 and TRBJ1-5; D gene uncertain. The sample comprised peripheral blood or thyroid tissue (not recorded which). The source is a woman aged 18 to 35 with Graves' hyperthyroidism. The CDR3 loop reads CASSLIGISNQPQHF. DNA for the CDR3: TGTGCCAGCAGCTTAATCGGAATTAGCAATCAGCCCCAGCATTTT.